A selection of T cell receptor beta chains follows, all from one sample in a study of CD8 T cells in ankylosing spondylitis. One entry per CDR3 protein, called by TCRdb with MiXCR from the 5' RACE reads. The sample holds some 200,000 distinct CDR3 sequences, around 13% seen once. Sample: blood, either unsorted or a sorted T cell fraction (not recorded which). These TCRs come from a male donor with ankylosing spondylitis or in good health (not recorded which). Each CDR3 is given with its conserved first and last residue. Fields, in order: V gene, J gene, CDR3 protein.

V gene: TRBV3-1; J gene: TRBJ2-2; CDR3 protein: CASSQDGLAYTGELFF
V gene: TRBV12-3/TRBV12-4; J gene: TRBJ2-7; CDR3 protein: CASSLPRDRGSYEQYF
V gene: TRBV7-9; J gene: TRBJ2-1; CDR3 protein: CASSPPDYYNEQFF
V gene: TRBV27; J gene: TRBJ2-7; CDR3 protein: CASTPLGGIDTYEQYF
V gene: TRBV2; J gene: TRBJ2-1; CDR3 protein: CASPFSGESSYNEQFF
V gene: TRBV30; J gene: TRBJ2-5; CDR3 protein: CAWNVAGEQETQYF
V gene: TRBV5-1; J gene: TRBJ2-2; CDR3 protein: CASTRQGNTGELFF
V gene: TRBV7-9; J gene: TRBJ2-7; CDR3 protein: CASSVVAGVNEQYF
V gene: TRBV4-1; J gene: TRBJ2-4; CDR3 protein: CASSQDPILDIQYF
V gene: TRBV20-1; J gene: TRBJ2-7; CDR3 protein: CSAREGPYGSGIEQYF
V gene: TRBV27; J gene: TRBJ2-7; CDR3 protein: CASRGTRDIPYEQYF
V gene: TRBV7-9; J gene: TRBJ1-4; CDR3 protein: CASSAGPPYEKLFF
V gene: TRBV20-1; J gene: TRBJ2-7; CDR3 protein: CSAPGTWGSYEQYF
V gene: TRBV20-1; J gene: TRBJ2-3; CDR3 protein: CSAVPGTGEGTQYF